Following are 7 T cell receptor beta chains from one sample sequenced in a study of monozygotic twins with inflammatory bowel disease. No DNA is given; TCRdb re-called the 5' RACE reads and lists each CDR3 protein once. Its table lists about 110,000 distinct CDR3 sequences. The source material was blood. These receptors all stem from a human donor with ulcerative colitis or Crohn's disease, or a healthy co-twin of an affected twin (not recorded which).

The chain combines TRBV13 with TRBJ1-3. Germline V gene sequence: CDR1 PRHDT, CDR2 FYEKMQ (reference sequence). The CDR3 sequence is 15 residues long. CDR3 loop: CASSLQPSSGNTIYF.

The chain has TRBV28 and TRBJ2-2; the D gene TCRdb calls, TRBD1, cannot be checked with no DNA. Germline V gene sequence: CDR1 MDHEN, CDR2 SYDVKM. The CDR3 runs to 14 residues. This chain's CDR3 is CASSGGQNTGELFF.

The CDR3 reads CASSQDLGTGKGYGEAFF. The gene calls are TRBV3-1 and TRBJ1-1; without DNA, the TCRdb call of TRBD1 cannot be checked. Germline V gives CDR1 LGHDT, CDR2 YNNKEL (reference sequence). This CDR3 is 18 amino acids long. The full variable domain, its missing parts supplied by reference TRBV3-1 and TRBJ1-1, is DTAVSQTPKYLVTQMGNDKSIKCEQNLGHDTMYWYKQDSKKFLKIMFSYNNKELIINETVPNRFSPKSPDKAHLNLHINSLELGDSAVYFCASSQDLGTGKGYGEAFFGQGTRLTVV.

This chain links TRBV5-1 with TRBJ2-5; TCRdb calls TRBD1, which cannot be checked without DNA. The CDR3 loop spans 13 amino acids. Germline V gives CDR1 SGHRS, CDR2 YFSETQ. The CDR3 spells CASSPERGETQYF.

The CDR3: CASSGSDNEKLFF. This chain joins TRBV5-1 and TRBJ1-4. This CDR3 comprises 13 residues. CDR1 and CDR2 from the germline V gene are SGHRS and YFSETQ.

The chain joins TRBV13 to TRBJ2-2; as DNA is missing, the TRBD1 call by TCRdb cannot be tested. Germline lookup yields CDR1 PRHDT and CDR2 FYEKMQ (reference sequence). The CDR3 consists of 16 residues. CDR3 residues: CASSSGQGLNTGELFF.

V is TRBV11-2 and J is TRBJ2-7; checking the TCRdb D call of TRBD1 is not possible without DNA. Germline V gene lookup returns CDR1 SGHAT and CDR2 FQNNGV. The CDR3 runs to 15 residues. The CDR3 loop is CASSFLGTGYNEQYF. The full variable domain, in which reference TRBV11-2 and TRBJ2-7 provide the parts outside the CDR3, is EAGVAQSPRYKIIEKRQSVAFWCNPISGHATLYWYQQILGQGPKLLIQFQNNGVVDDSQLPKDRFSAERLKGVDSTLKIQPAKLEDSAVYLCASSFLGTGYNEQYFGPGTRLTVT.